Following are 32 T cell receptor beta chains from one sample sequenced in a study of T-cell reconstitution after alpha-beta-depleted transplantation in children. Unique molecular identifiers were used in preparing the TCRbeta library. MiXCR, run by TCRdb on the PCR reads, gives a single entry per CDR3 protein. The sample shows about 340,000 distinct CDR3 sequences, 15% to 20% of them seen only once. Material: PBMCs, mostly from graft donor cells, obtained 360 days after TCRalphabeta/CD19-depleted stem cell transplant. The source is a male patient between 2 and 15 years old who had a stem cell transplant for acute lymphoblastic leukemia, so the T cells may come from the graft donor.

This clonotype was observed a handful of times. The V gene is TRBV7-6, the J gene TRBJ2-1; 9 bases are shared with TRBD2. CDR1 SGHVS and CDR2 FNYEAQ come from the germline V gene. The CDR3 loop spans 15 amino acids. Germline trimming cut 5 bases from V and 7 bases from J; bases unmatched to any gene: 9. CDR3 DNA sequence: TGTGCCAGCAGCCTGGGACTAGCTTTCGTTAATGAGCAGTTCTTC. Translated: CASSLGLAFVNEQFF.

This clonotype was observed at least ten times. The chain recombines TRBV4-2 with TRBJ1-1; unclear D gene. CDR1 is LGHNA and CDR2 is YNFKEQ in the germline V gene. The CDR3 has 13 amino acids. The V and J ends lost 6 bases and 4 bases respectively, with 12 bases between them. The CDR3: CASRAKGATEAFF. The DNA of the CDR3 is TGTGCCAGCAGGGCGAAGGGTGCCACTGAAGCTTTCTTT.

This clonotype was detected ten times or more. The chain employs TRBV12-3 or TRBV12-4 and TRBJ2-3; 14 bases align to TRBD2. The CDR3 is 16 residues long. The ends lost 5 bases at V and 1 base at J; junction bases unmatched: 2. Here the CDR3 reads CASSPGLAGGTDTQYF. In nucleotides, the CDR3 is TGTGCCAGCAGTCCGGGACTAGCGGGAGGCACAGATACGCAGTATTTT.

This clonotype was counted a few times. This rearrangement joins TRBV5-1 to TRBJ2-4; possible D gene TRBD1, 5 bases. Trimming took off 4 bases at V and 4 bases at J, with 15 bases between the two ends. The germline gives CDR1 SGHRS, CDR2 YFSETQ. There are 15 residues in the CDR3. The CDR3 loop reads CASSRHGQVKNIQYF. In DNA form, the CDR3 reads TGCGCCAGCAGCAGACACGGACAAGTTAAAAACATTCAGTACTTC.

The rearrangement joins TRBV28 to TRBJ2-7; the match to TRBD2 covers 10 bases. Germline CDR1 and CDR2: MDHEN and SYDVKM. The CDR3 is made up of 18 amino acids. V was pared by 3 bases and J by 6 bases, with 17 bases of the junction left unmatched. Written as DNA, the CDR3 is TGTGCCAGCAGTTTCCCTAGCGGGAGTATACCGTACGCGTCCGAGCAGTACTTC. It specifies CASSFPSGSIPYASEQYF. Looking up the rest from reference TRBV28 and TRBJ2-7 gives the full variable domain: DVKVTQSSRYLVKRTGEKVFLECVQDMDHENMFWYRQDPGLGLRLIYFSYDVKMKEKGDIPEGYSVSREKKERFSLILESASTNQTSMYLCASSFPSGSIPYASEQYFGPGTRLTVT.

This clonotype came up a few times. The chain employs TRBV15 and TRBJ2-7; D unresolved. From germline, CDR1 is LNHNV and CDR2 YYDKDF (reference sequence). Trimming took off 2 bases at V and 3 bases at J, with 8 bases between the two ends. This CDR3 is built from 13 residues. CDR3 DNA sequence: TGTGCCACCAGCAGACTAGTCGGCTACGAGCAGTACTTC. Its protein is CATSRLVGYEQYF.

The chain has TRBV6-1 and TRBJ2-7; the D call may be TRBD1 or TRBD2 (6 bases each). Per the germline V gene, CDR1 is MNHNS and CDR2 is SASEGT. The CDR3 has 14 residues. Between the trimmed V and J ends, which lost 8 bases and 4 bases, there was a span of 18 bases. The CDR3 sequence is CASSEGDLGYEQYF. In nucleotides, the CDR3 is TGTGCCAGCTCGGAGGGGGATTTGGGATACGAGCAGTACTTC.

The V and J genes are TRBV4-2 and TRBJ2-2; no firm D call. Trimming removed 4 bases from V and 10 bases from J, with 22 bases in between. Germline loops: CDR1 LGHNA, CDR2 YNFKEQ. This CDR3 region has 16 residues. Here the CDR3 reads CASSPEADFVLEELFF. The CDR3 DNA reads TGTGCCAGCAGCCCCGAAGCCGACTTTGTCTTAGAGGAGCTGTTTTTT.

In this sample, this clonotype turned up a few times. The V gene is TRBV5-1, the J gene TRBJ1-3; 7 bases map to TRBD1. The trim removed 4 bases at V and 4 bases at J, leaving 5 bases unmatched. This CDR3 spans 14 amino acids. CDR1 and CDR2 (germline): SGHRS, YFSETQ. The DNA for the CDR3 is TGCGCCAGCAGCGTAGGACAGGCGGGAAACACCATATATTTT. As protein: CASSVGQAGNTIYF.

At least ten counts were recorded for this clonotype. V is TRBV9 and J is TRBJ2-1; 11 nucleotides match TRBD2. CDR1 and CDR2 (germline): SGDLS, YYNGEE. This CDR3 is 16 amino acids long. The ends lost 4 bases at V and 2 bases at J; junction bases unmatched: 5. CDR3 bases: TGTGCCAGCAGCCCCCGACTAGCGGGAACCTACAATGAGCAGTTCTTC. Translated, it gives CASSPRLAGTYNEQFF.

This clonotype has a handful of counts. The chain combines TRBV20-1 with TRBJ2-1; D possibly uses TRBD1 or TRBD2 (6 bases each). CDR3 length: 14 amino acids. Germline CDR1 and CDR2: DFQATT and SNEGSKA (reference sequence). Trimming took off 3 bases at V and 8 bases at J, with 17 bases between the two ends. CDR3 DNA: TGCAGTGCTAGTCGCCAGGGGAGGATCCATGAGCAGTTCTTC. Residues: CSASRQGRIHEQFF.

This clonotype was found a few times. The V and J genes are TRBV5-1 and TRBJ2-7, with a tentative D call TRBD1 (6 bases). Germline V gives CDR1 SGHRS, CDR2 YFSETQ. V was shortened by 6 bases and J by 5 bases, with 27 bases between the two germline ends. The CDR3 totals 17 residues. The CDR3 here is CASTHVFTRDTRHEQYF. CDR3 sequence (DNA): TGCGCCAGCACCCACGTTTTTACCCGGGACACCAGGCACGAGCAGTACTTC.

This clonotype came up a few times. The V and J genes are TRBV7-2 and TRBJ2-1; the match to TRBD2 covers 10 bases. J gave up 6 bases and V 5 bases, and 13 bases lay outside the gene matches. In germline, CDR1 is SGHTA, CDR2 FQGNSA. This CDR3 is built from 17 residues. The CDR3 reads CASSTHRGTSVRNEQFF. The CDR3 nucleotides are TGTGCCAGCAGCACCCACCGCGGGACTAGCGTTCGCAATGAGCAGTTCTTC.

The chain joins TRBV29-1 to TRBJ2-7, with TRBD1 matching over 8 bases. Germline-derived CDR1 and CDR2 are SQVTM and ANQGSEA. The junction had 11 bases not matched to a gene; V was cut back by 4 bases and J by 3 bases. CDR3 length equals 15 residues. The CDR3 nucleotides read TGCAGCGTTGTGCAGGGGGCAAGGATGGGCTACGAGCAGTACTTC. It yields the protein CSVVQGARMGYEQYF.

This clonotype has ten or more counts. CDR3 amino acids: CASSLDSSRDTQYF. CDR3 DNA sequence: TGTGCCAGCAGTCTAGATTCCAGTCGAGATACGCAGTATTTT. The chain uses TRBV12-3 or TRBV12-4 and TRBJ2-3; no clear D. The CDR3 runs 14 residues. The V and J ends lost 5 bases and 5 bases respectively, with 14 bases between them.

This clonotype was detected a few times. The chain links TRBV12-3 or TRBV12-4 to TRBJ2-7, with 7 bases identical to TRBD1. The CDR3 is 14 residues long. Germline trimming cut 6 bases from V and 2 bases from J; bases unmatched to any gene: 7. The CDR3 here is CASRQQGNPYEQYF. The CDR3 DNA is TGTGCCAGCAGGCAACAGGGGAACCCCTACGAGCAGTACTTC.

The chain is built from TRBV7-9 and TRBJ2-7; no reliable D call. Germline CDR1 and CDR2: SEHNR and FQNEAQ (reference sequence). There are 13 residues in the CDR3. V lost 3 bases and J 3 bases, leaving 9 bases between the germline ends. The CDR3 bases are TGTGCCAGCAGCTTCCCACACGACTACGAGCAGTACTTC. As protein: CASSFPHDYEQYF. The variable domain in full, with the rest retrieved from reference TRBV7-9 and TRBJ2-7, is DTGVSQNPRHKITKRGQNVTFRCDPISEHNRLYWYRQTLGQGPEFLTYFQNEAQLEKSRLLSDRFSAERPKGSFSTLEIQRTEQGDSAMYLCASSFPHDYEQYFGPGTRLTVT.

The chain has TRBV4-3 and TRBJ2-3, with D perhaps assigned TRBD1 or TRBD2 (6 bases each). Germline V gene sequence: CDR1 LGHNA, CDR2 YSLEER. Trimming stripped 0 bases from V and 6 bases from J, with 13 bases between. The CDR3 loop spans 15 amino acids. CDR3 in DNA: TGCGCCAGCAGCCAAGAACTAGGGGGGACGGATACGCAGTATTTT. Its translation: CASSQELGGTDTQYF.

This clonotype was observed a handful of times. This CDR3 reads CASSQDRWTGANTGELFF. Here the CDR3 DNA reads TGCGCCAGCAGCCAAGATCGGTGGACAGGAGCGAACACCGGGGAGCTGTTTTTT. The chain carries TRBV4-3 and TRBJ2-2, with 7 bases aligning to TRBD1. CDR1 LGHNA and CDR2 YSLEER come from the germline V gene. Trimming removed 0 bases from V and 0 bases from J; junction bases left unmatched: 7. This CDR3 is built from 18 residues.

Only a few counts were recorded for this clonotype. The chain has TRBV20-1 and TRBJ2-3; the match to TRBD2 covers 7 bases. CDR1 is DFQATT, CDR2 SNEGSKA, per germline (reference sequence). After removal of 0 bases from V and 1 base from J, the junction contained 7 bases not matched to a gene. This CDR3 is built from 16 residues. The CDR3 sequence: CSAREFRAGRTDTQYF. The CDR3 nucleotides are TGCAGTGCTAGAGAATTCCGAGCGGGGCGCACAGATACGCAGTATTTT.

This chain links TRBV20-1 with TRBJ1-5; D gene ambiguous. Germline V gene lookup returns CDR1 DFQATT and CDR2 SNEGSKA (reference sequence). V was shortened by 0 bases and J by 3 bases, with 6 bases between the two germline ends. The CDR3 contains 13 residues. The CDR3 loop reads CSARDLNNQPQHF. CDR3 DNA sequence: TGCAGTGCTAGAGATCTTAACAATCAGCCCCAGCATTTT.

Details on this clonotype: Relative to the germline gene, one junction end is altered; a read error may explain this. This chain connects TRBV5-6 to TRBJ1-2; maybe TRBD1 (6 bases). This CDR3 comprises 16 residues. Germline CDR1 and CDR2: SGHDT and YYEEEE. The CDR3 region has the DNA TGTGCCAGCAGCTTGTATCAAATGGACAGTCCCTATGGCTACCCCTTC. Translation gives CASSLYQMDSPYGYPF.

V gene TRBV4-1 combines with J gene TRBJ2-1, with 9 bases fitting TRBD2. Germline assignment: CDR1 MGHRA and CDR2 YSYEKL. The CDR3 totals 14 residues. V shed 0 bases, J shed 16 bases, and the junction held 10 bases outside the gene matches. As DNA, the CDR3 is TGCGCCAGCAGCCAAGACTTCGGCGGGAGGGCCCATTTCTTC. Translating it yields CASSQDFGGRAHFF.

This chain connects TRBV28 to TRBJ2-5; 11 bases are a match to TRBD2. Germline values: CDR1 MDHEN, CDR2 SYDVKM. The CDR3 has 12 residues. Trimming cost V 8 bases and J 4 bases; bases outside gene matches: 0. The CDR3 loop is CASGLAGETQYF. For the CDR3, the DNA is TGTGCCAGCGGACTAGCGGGAGAGACCCAGTACTTC.

This clonotype turned up a few times. V usage is TRBV4-3 and J usage is TRBJ2-3; 13 bases fit TRBD2. The germline V gene has CDR1 LGHNA and CDR2 YSLEER. The CDR3 runs to 20 residues. The trim removed 0 bases at V and 3 bases at J, leaving 12 bases unmatched. Here the CDR3 DNA reads TGCGCCAGCAGCCAAGAAAGGGAAACTAGCGGGAGGGGAAGGACAGATACGCAGTATTTT. It yields the protein CASSQERETSGRGRTDTQYF.

This clonotype was seen at least ten times. J is TRBJ2-3 and V is TRBV7-2; D may be TRBD2 (5 bases). CDR1 and CDR2 (germline): SGHTA, FQGNSA. The CDR3 has 16 residues. Trimming took 1 base from V and 4 from J, leaving 15 bases between them. In nucleotides, the CDR3 is TGTGCCAGCAGCTTAGTGGGTAGCGTTAGCCCAGATACGCAGTATTTT. It is translated as CASSLVGSVSPDTQYF.

This clonotype showed up just a few times. The chain couples TRBV12-3 or TRBV12-4 to TRBJ2-2; 7 bases align to TRBD2. Trimming cost V 3 bases and J 6 bases; bases outside gene matches: 7. The CDR3 spans 15 residues. The CDR3 sequence: CASSLGEGKAGELFF. The CDR3 DNA sequence: TGTGCCAGCAGTTTGGGGGAGGGTAAGGCCGGGGAGCTGTTTTTT.

This sequence joins TRBV6-1 and TRBJ2-7; 8 bases map to TRBD2. J lost 2 bases, V lost 6 bases, and 15 bases had no gene match. CDR1 is MNHNS, CDR2 SASEGT, per germline. This CDR3 contains 17 residues. This chain's CDR3 is CASRGAGGHRETYEQYF. The CDR3 DNA reads as TGTGCCAGCAGGGGGGCGGGGGGACACCGTGAAACCTACGAGCAGTACTTC.

This clonotype was observed a few times. The CDR3 DNA sequence: TGCAGCGTTGTCCCCGGGAATAACAATGAGCAGTTCTTC. Encoded protein: CSVVPGNNNEQFF. The chain has TRBV29-1 and TRBJ2-1; the D gene is possibly TRBD2 (5 bases). Germline-derived CDR1 and CDR2 are SQVTM and ANQGSEA. With 4 bases removed from V and 5 bases from J, the gap between germline ends came to 12 bases. The CDR3 loop spans 13 amino acids.

This clonotype was seen at least ten times. This rearrangement joins TRBV28 to TRBJ2-7; D is ambiguous. The germline gives CDR1 MDHEN, CDR2 SYDVKM. The CDR3 is made up of 15 amino acids. Between the trimmed V and J ends, which lost 3 bases and 6 bases, there was a span of 18 bases. The CDR3 bases are TGTGCCAGCAGTTTTATACTTTTGCCTCCCCCCGAGCAGTACTTC. This encodes CASSFILLPPPEQYF.

This clonotype was found a few times. The chain recombines TRBV6-2 or TRBV6-3 with TRBJ2-5, with D perhaps matching TRBD2 (5 bases). V was shortened by 2 bases and J by 5 bases, with 18 bases between the two germline ends. The CDR3 runs to 16 residues. CDR1 is MNHEY and CDR2 is SVGEGT in the germline V gene. Here the CDR3 DNA reads TGTGCCAGCAGTTACGGTGGAGGTAACCAGCCGGAGACCCAGTACTTC. Protein: CASSYGGGNQPETQYF.

In its sample, this clonotype was seen many times. This chain connects TRBV29-1 to TRBJ2-2, with D unclear. Per germline, CDR1 SQVTM and CDR2 ANQGSEA. Trimming took 6 bases from V and 5 from J, leaving 10 bases between them. There are 12 residues in the CDR3. The CDR3, as DNA: TGCAGCGTCGTCACATGGACCGGGGAGCTGTTTTTT. This gives the protein CSVVTWTGELFF.